This entry features one T cell receptor (beta chain) sequence. The target antigen is unknown. Primers for the PCR totalled 60 Vbeta and 13 Jbeta. Authors' methods: Per a later analysis, the number of unique TCR beta chains was around 80 million, of which 9 million to 14 million were shared. Clones were sequenced by immunoSEQ multiplex PCR, and TCRdb holds only the in-frame ones, with some missing. The V and J calls and clone size were taken over from that table, and D and trimming were inferred from the DNA. This table has fewer than 200,000 clones, 76% appearing once. The V gene's germline CDR1 is SGHNT and CDR2 YYREEE (reference sequence). V lost 4 bases to trimming and J lost 1 base; unmatched junction nucleotides: 13. This CDR3 is built from 17 residues. These data originate in a study of cytomegalovirus exposure and HLA in healthy donors. General study points: In a later analysis, across HLA loci, associated TCR counts were highest for DRB1, lowest for HLA-C.

The sample comprised PBMCs. The V gene is TRBV5-4, the J gene TRBJ1-1, with TRBD1 matching over 7 bases. The clonotype originates from a female donor in good health and CMV-seronegative. CDR3 bases: TGTGCCAGCAGCCTAGCTCGTCAGGGGGTGAGGAACACTGAAGCTTTCTTT. It specifies CASSLARQGVRNTEAFF.